This T cell receptor (beta chain) was observed in a study of blood T cell repertoires in COVID-19 (dated by TCRdb to about 2020). Background on the whole study: Collaborator samples came from the United States, Italy and Spain and covered acute and convalescent phases of COVID-19. The material from the prospective study consisted of cDNA or gDNA derived from T cells, B-cell-depleted T cells, or PBMCs. Sample metadata almost always included a de-identified subject ID, COVID-19 status, age in years and sex. The repertoires were released in a freely available public database meant as a resource for research on the immune response to SARS-CoV-2. Where HLA class I and class II types were available, the types were taken from metadata supplied by the sample provider, not from assay-based typing. The samples were drawn from two sources: the first 160 participants of the ongoing ImmuneRACE study, and 950 to 1,500 subjects contributed by 6 global collaborators. Deeply sampled blood TCRbeta repertoires from subjects exposed to, actively infected with, or recovered from COVID-19 were included in the dataset.

In Seattle, one collaborating source enrolled patients while the infection was active and tracked those patients longitudinally over the course of disease. The collaborating institutions used their own protocols to collect whole blood in K2EDTA tubes. For TCRbeta analysis, collaborators shipped samples as frozen whole blood, isolated PBMCs, or DNA extracted from either of those sample types. TCRbeta CDR3 regions were amplified from genomic DNA using the immunoSEQ Assay, a bias-controlled multiplex PCR. Per the source publication's procedure: The number of nucleated cells in each sample was estimated from the amplification of reference gene primers within the assay. To quantify the absolute abundance of each unique TCRbeta CDR3 rearrangement, sequence reads were collapsed and filtered. For each sample, productive Simpson clonality was calculated as the square root of Simpson's diversity index over productive rearrangements. TCRdb provides this immuneACCESS table in a form limited to in-frame rearrangements. Some clones are lacking; in checked studies, under half of them reflect an unresolved V gene, and why the rest are absent is not known. V and J calls and clone size are copied from that table; D and trimming were computed from the DNA. The sample table contains approximately 200,000 clones; only one count was recorded for roughly 94% of them. The ten most abundant clones make up approximately 0.69% of the sample.

Broad study findings and their caveats: Clinical and demographic metadata were provided uncurated, with the amount varying by source and participant.

With respect to this clone: There is no known antigen for this receptor. Per-base qualities were not stored, and no clone one base away is much larger.

The germline V gene yields MNHEY for CDR1 and SVGAGI for CDR2. The CDR3 covers 13 residues, taking in both the cysteine and the phenylalanine. Just CDR3 DNA is preserved here, 39 bases in frame from base 1. The V end loses 8 bases and the J end loses 2 bases, and a stretch of 10 bases separates them. Material: peripheral blood. The rearrangement combines TRBV6-5 with TRBJ1-5, with the identity of the D gene unclear. The receptor comes from a man in his thirties or forties with COVID-19, enrolled during active disease. The CDR3 reads as follows: CASRGEGNQPQHF. The DNA sequence reads TGTGCCAGCCGCGGGGAGGGCAATCAGCCCCAGCATTTT.